This TCR beta chain was found in a study of cytomegalovirus exposure and HLA in healthy donors. General study results and limits: With high specificity and sensitivity, the classifier reportedly diagnosed cytomegalovirus status. A later analysis linked roughly 17,000 TCR beta sequences to HLA alleles at 0.05 false discovery rate.

The V gene end was trimmed by 3 bases and the J gene end by 8 bases; junction bases not matched to a gene: 4. The CDR3 is made up of 13 amino acids. From germline, CDR1 is MNHNS and CDR2 SASEGT. This clone was recorded a few times. Antigen: not known. The study ran its PCR with 60 Vbeta and 13 Jbeta primers. Some clones are missing from TCRdb's copy, which holds only in-frame ones; the method was immunoSEQ multiplex PCR. Here the sample spans about 160,000 clones, approximately 88% being singletons. The sequence was collected from a woman aged 18-35 years in good health and CMV-seronegative. Source material: PBMCs. The J gene is TRBJ2-1, the V gene TRBV6-1; TRBD1 matches at 7 bases. The CDR3, as DNA: TGTGCCAGCAGTGATAGGCAGGGGGATGAGCAGTTCTTC. Its protein is CASSDRQGDEQFF.